This T cell receptor (beta chain) was captured by sequencing in a study of OX40 agonist ivuxolimab in advanced cancers. Study details: It was ivuxolimab, an agonistic anti-OX40 (CD134) antibody, that patients were treated with. Earlier treatment with anti-PD-1, anti-PD-L1 or anti-CTLA-4 was permitted, and less than 50% had received some.

The study, taken as a whole, reports: Those patients achieving a partial response at 0.1-3.0 mg/kg showed among the lowest clonal expansion. At 0.1 to 3.0 mg/kg and by week 6, clonal expansion occurred in CD4+ and CD8+ blood T cells.

Method: immunoSEQ multiplex PCR; TCRdb's copy keeps in-frame clones and lacks some. The sample has approximately 41,000 clones; just under 85% are singletons. A remark on this clone: Its antigen remains unknown.

Sequencing was performed on CD4+ or CD8+ T cells sorted from blood, taken in a trial of the OX40 agonist ivuxolimab. This TCR came from an adult with an advanced solid tumor such as melanoma, head and neck, liver or kidney cancer.

The CDR3 sequence: CASSYSRLGLRFF. CDR3 bases: TGTGCCAGCAGTTACTCGAGGTTAGGTCTTCGGTTCTTC. This sequence joins TRBV6-6 and TRBJ2-1; no reliable D call. V gave up 0 bases and J gave up 15 bases, with 15 bases separating them. Looked up from germline, CDR1 is MNHNY and CDR2 is SVGAGI (reference sequence). The CDR3 is 13 residues long.